These 3 T cell receptor beta chains came from one sample sequenced in a study of cytomegalovirus exposure and HLA in healthy donors. PCR employed 60 Vbeta and 13 Jbeta primers. Method: immunoSEQ multiplex PCR; TCRdb's copy keeps in-frame clones and lacks some. Counted here are 100,000 or so clones, roughly 58% occurring once; the ten biggest clones make up around 5.5%. The sample was PBMCs. The receptor set was obtained from a woman under 40 in good health and CMV-seropositive.

In this sample, this clone turned up once. J is TRBJ1-4 and V is TRBV9; weak D call: TRBD1 (5 bases). V was shortened by 4 bases and J by 8 bases, with 12 bases between the two germline ends. CDR1 and CDR2 (germline): SGDLS, YYNGEE. The CDR3 is 13 amino acids. CDR3 protein: CASSPAPGEKLFF. DNA for the CDR3: TGTGCCAGCAGCCCCGCCCCAGGGGAAAAACTGTTTTTT. Based on the CDR3 plus reference TRBV9 and TRBJ1-4, the full variable domain is DSGVTQTPKHLITATGQRVTLRCSPRSGDLSVYWYQQSLDQGLQFLIQYYNGEERAKGNILERFSAQQFPDLHSELNLSSLELGDSALYFCASSPAPGEKLFFGSGTQLSVL.

This clone was counted between two and nine times. V and J are TRBV29-1 and TRBJ2-2; 11 bases match TRBD1. The length of the CDR3 is 14 residues. V lost 6 bases to trimming and J lost 5 bases; unmatched junction nucleotides: 5. Germline assignment: CDR1 SQVTM and CDR2 ANQGSEA. The CDR3 coding sequence is TGCAGCGTGGGACAGGGGGTAGGAACCGGGGAGCTGTTTTTT. This encodes CSVGQGVGTGELFF.

V gene TRBV2 combines with J gene TRBJ2-1; D remains unclear. The V end lost 7 bases, the J end lost 7 bases, and 14 bases lay between the germline ends. This CDR3 has 13 amino acids. Germline V gene data show CDR1 as SNHLY and CDR2 as FYNNEI. The CDR3 loop is CASMTTGQNEQFF. Here the CDR3 DNA reads TGTGCCAGCATGACAACCGGTCAGAATGAGCAGTTCTTC.